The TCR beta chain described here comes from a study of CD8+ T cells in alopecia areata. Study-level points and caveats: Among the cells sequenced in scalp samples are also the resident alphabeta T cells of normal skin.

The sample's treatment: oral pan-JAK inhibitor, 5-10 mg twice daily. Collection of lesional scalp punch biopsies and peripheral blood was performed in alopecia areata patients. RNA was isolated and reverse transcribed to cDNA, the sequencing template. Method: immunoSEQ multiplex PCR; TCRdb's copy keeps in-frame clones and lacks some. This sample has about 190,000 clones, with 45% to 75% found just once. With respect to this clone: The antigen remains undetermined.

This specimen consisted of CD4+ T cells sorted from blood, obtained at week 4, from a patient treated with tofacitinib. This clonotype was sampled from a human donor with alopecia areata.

CDR3 sequence (DNA): TGTGCCAGCACCAACCAGGGACGCAAATTTTCCTACGAGCAGTACTTC. It is translated as CASTNQGRKFSYEQYF. The chain recombines TRBV7-2 with TRBJ2-7; D may match TRBD1 or TRBD2 (5 bases each). Germline V gene sequence: CDR1 SGHTA, CDR2 FQGNSA. Deletions cut 7 bases from V and 1 base from J, with 20 bases between. The CDR3 contains 16 residues. Full variable domain (outside the CDR3, taken from reference TRBV7-2 and TRBJ2-7): GAGVSQSPSNKVTEKGKDVELRCDPISGHTALYWYRQSLGQGLEFLIYFQGNSAPDKSGLPSDRFSAERTGGSVSTLTIQRTQQEDSAVYLCASTNQGRKFSYEQYFGPGTRLTVT.